This T cell receptor (beta chain) was profiled in a study of identical twins. There are a few counts of this clonotype. The germline V gene encodes CDR1 DFQATT and CDR2 SNEGSKA (reference sequence). The CDR3 contains 15 residues. Trimming removed 1 base from V and 1 base from J; junction bases left unmatched: 1. TCRdb used MiXCR to reprocess the 5' RACE reads, holding one entry per CDR3 protein. The data show around 690,000 distinct CDR3 sequences, less than 25% seen once. These data were also reused for a study on T cells expressing NK-cell markers.

The sequenced sample consisted of PBMCs. The receptor was isolated from a woman aged 18-29 years in good health. This chain joins TRBV20-1 and TRBJ1-5; the match to TRBD1 covers 10 bases. As DNA, the CDR3 is TGCAGTGCTAGAGGGACAGGGGGAAGCAATCAGCCCCAGCATTTT. Its protein product is CSARGTGGSNQPQHF.